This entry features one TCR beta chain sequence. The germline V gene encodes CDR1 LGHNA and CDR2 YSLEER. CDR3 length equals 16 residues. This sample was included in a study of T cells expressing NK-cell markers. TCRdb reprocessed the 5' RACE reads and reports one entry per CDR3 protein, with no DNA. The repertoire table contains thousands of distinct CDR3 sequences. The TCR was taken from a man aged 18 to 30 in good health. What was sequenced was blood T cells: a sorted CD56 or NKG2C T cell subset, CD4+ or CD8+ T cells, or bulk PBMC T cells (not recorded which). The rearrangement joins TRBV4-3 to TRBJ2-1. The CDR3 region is CASSQVNSDYYNEQFF.